Below, 32 T cell receptor beta chains from the same sample are listed, as sequenced in a study of shared clonotypes between healthy human individuals. Naive CD8 cells comprised CD45RO-negative, CCR7-positively selected cells, excluding terminally differentiated effector memory CD45RA+ cells. Measured with immunoSEQ multiplex PCR; TCRdb has only the in-frame clones, and not every one. The table records around 2,100,000 clones, roughly 94% of them present only once. Sequencing was done on a sample of naive CD8+ T cells sorted from blood. The source is a man between 18 and 35 years old in good health.

The CDR3 nucleotides are TGTGCCAGCACCCGGTTTATGGAGCACAATAATGAAAAACTGTTTTTT. This sequence encodes CASTRFMEHNNEKLFF. The gene calls are TRBV7-9 and TRBJ1-4, with unresolved D. V was trimmed by 7 bases and J by 4 bases, leaving 19 bases between them. The CDR3 has 16 residues. CDR1 and CDR2 (germline): SEHNR, FQNEAQ (reference sequence).

The J gene is TRBJ2-3, the V gene TRBV7-8, with D possibly TRBD2 on 5 matching bases. This CDR3 region has 18 residues. Germline loops: CDR1 SGHVS, CDR2 FQNEAQ. V lost 2 bases and J 2 bases, leaving 20 bases between the germline ends. The CDR3 bases are TGTGCCAGCAGCTTAAATTCGGGATGGGAACTCCTCACAGATACGCAGTATTTT. Translating gives CASSLNSGWELLTDTQYF. Using reference TRBV7-8 and TRBJ2-3 for the parts outside the CDR3, the full variable domain is GAGVSQSPRYKVAKRGQDVALRCDPISGHVSLFWYQQALGQGPEFLTYFQNEAQLDKSGLPSDRFFAERPEGSVSTLKIQRTQQEDSAVYLCASSLNSGWELLTDTQYFGPGTRLTVL.

J is TRBJ2-1 and V is TRBV10-3, with D perhaps matching TRBD1 or TRBD2 (5 bases each). The CDR3 length is 13 residues. CDR1 is ENHRY and CDR2 is SYGVKD in the germline V gene. Trimming removed 1 base from V and 6 bases from J, with 7 bases in between. This CDR3 reads CAISEYGGNEQFF. The CDR3 region has the DNA TGTGCCATCAGTGAGTATGGGGGCAATGAGCAGTTCTTC.

The CDR3 loop reads CASSLGLAGTFSYEQYF. CDR3 DNA: TGTGCCAGCAGCTTGGGGCTAGCGGGAACCTTCTCCTACGAGCAGTACTTC. The genes are TRBV7-8 and TRBJ2-7; TRBD2 matches 9 bases. Trimming cost V 3 bases and J 0 bases; bases outside gene matches: 9. The CDR3 consists of 17 residues. Germline V CDR1 and CDR2: SGHVS, FQNEAQ.

The chain recombines TRBV4-1 with TRBJ2-5; a possible D gene is TRBD2 (6 bases). This CDR3 has 14 residues. V was shortened by 1 base and J by 6 bases, with 12 bases between the two germline ends. Per germline, CDR1 MGHRA and CDR2 YSYEKL. The CDR3 spells CASSQGPGLKTQYF. Here the CDR3 DNA reads TGCGCCAGCAGCCAAGGCCCGGGACTGAAGACCCAGTACTTC.

The chain is built from TRBV6-5 and TRBJ1-1; D uncertain. The germline V gene encodes CDR1 MNHEY and CDR2 SVGAGI. The CDR3 extends over 14 amino acids. The V gene lost 0 bases and the J gene lost 7 bases, with 12 bases spanning the gap. In DNA, the CDR3 is TGTGCCAGCAGTTACTCTCCGGAGGCGGGTGAAGCTTTCTTT. Amino acid sequence: CASSYSPEAGEAFF.

This clone was detected once. Here the CDR3 reads CASAGPDSSYNEQFF. For the CDR3, the DNA is TGCGCCAGCGCAGGTCCGGACAGCTCCTACAATGAGCAGTTCTTC. The rearrangement links TRBV5-1 to TRBJ2-1; TRBD1 might be the D (6 bases). The ends were cut back, 7 bases at V and 0 bases at J, with 14 bases in the middle. The germline V gene encodes CDR1 SGHRS and CDR2 YFSETQ. This CDR3 is 15 amino acids long.

V is TRBV5-1 and J is TRBJ2-1; 10 bases are shared with TRBD2. Germline assignment: CDR1 SGHRS and CDR2 YFSETQ. CDR3 length: 15 residues. Trimming took 4 bases from V and 7 from J; bases not matched to a gene: 8. In nucleotides, the CDR3 is TGCGCCAGCAGCCAAACTAGCGGGACCAGTAATGAGCAGTTCTTC. Protein: CASSQTSGTSNEQFF.

This clone showed up just once. Other nucleotide sequences in the sample specify the same CDR3. J is TRBJ2-7 and V is TRBV27; TRBD2 matches 9 bases. Germline V lookup: CDR1 MNHEY, CDR2 SMNVEV (reference sequence). The CDR3 length is 15 residues. V shed 2 bases, J shed 3 bases, and the junction held 5 bases outside the gene matches. DNA for the CDR3: TGTGCCAGCAGTTTACGTCTAGCGGGAATCTACGAGCAGTACTTC. It yields the protein CASSLRLAGIYEQYF.

The gene calls are TRBV28 and TRBJ2-3; 10 bases match TRBD2. This CDR3 has 18 residues. V shed 5 bases and J 0 bases; nucleotides not matched to a gene: 11. The germline CDR1 and CDR2 sequences are MDHEN and SYDVKM. CDR3 loop: CASSLLAGTITSTDTQYF. DNA for the CDR3: TGTGCCAGCAGTCTACTAGCGGGGACTATAACCAGCACAGATACGCAGTATTTT.

The V call is TRBV5-6, the J call TRBJ1-1; tentative D call: TRBD1 (5 bases). V lost 4 bases to trimming and J lost 4 bases, with 14 bases between them. The germline V gene encodes CDR1 SGHDT and CDR2 YYEEEE. This CDR3 is 14 amino acids long. CDR3 protein: CASSHLGGATEAFF. The CDR3 DNA is TGTGCCAGCAGCCACCTCGGCGGGGCCACTGAAGCTTTCTTT.

This chain joins TRBV10-2 and TRBJ2-1, with 11 bases lining up with TRBD1. V was clipped by 6 bases and J by 10 bases; unmatched bases: 5. The CDR3 is 13 amino acids. Per germline, CDR1 WSHSY and CDR2 SAAADI. The CDR3 sequence: CASSLDRGHEQFF. The CDR3 DNA reads TGCGCCAGCAGCCTGGACAGGGGGCACGAGCAGTTCTTC.

The chain has TRBV6-6 and TRBJ1-5, with D uncertain. With 7 bases removed from V and 3 bases from J, the gap between germline ends came to 13 bases. CDR1 is MNHNY and CDR2 is SVGAGI in the germline V gene (reference sequence). This CDR3 region has 14 residues. In DNA form, the CDR3 reads TGTGCCAGCACCACCCAGTTCCCCAATCAGCCCCAGCATTTT. Its protein product is CASTTQFPNQPQHF.

The genes are TRBV19 and TRBJ2-3; maybe TRBD1 (5 bases). The CDR3 has 14 residues. Germline V lookup: CDR1 LNHDA, CDR2 SQIVND (reference sequence). V dropped 5 bases and J dropped 2 bases, with 11 bases sitting between them. In DNA, the CDR3 is TGTGCCAGTAGTCTTAACAGGCACACAGATACGCAGTATTTT. Its translation: CASSLNRHTDTQYF. The whole variable domain, filled in from reference TRBV19 and TRBJ2-3, reads DGGITQSPKYLFRKEGQNVTLSCEQNLNHDAMYWYRQDPGQGLRLIYYSQIVNDFQKGDIAEGYSVSREKKESFPLTVTSAQKNPTAFYLCASSLNRHTDTQYFGPGTRLTVL.

The chain has TRBV2 and TRBJ1-3; maybe TRBD1 (6 bases). Germline loops: CDR1 SNHLY, CDR2 FYNNEI. This CDR3 is built from 17 residues. The V end lost 1 base, the J end lost 2 bases, and 15 bases lay between the germline ends. The DNA for the CDR3 is TGTGCCAGCAGTGAAGATCATCCGACAGGCCCTGGAAACACCATATATTTT. It codes for CASSEDHPTGPGNTIYF.

The chain combines TRBV19 with TRBJ1-6; TRBD1 aligns across 7 bases. CDR1 and CDR2 (germline): LNHDA, SQIVND (reference sequence). CDR3 length: 17 amino acids. V dropped 5 bases and J dropped 6; count of bases not matched to a gene: 13. The CDR3 sequence: CASSVRPGQLPNSPLHF. The CDR3 DNA sequence: TGTGCCAGTAGTGTTCGGCCGGGACAGTTGCCTAATTCACCCCTCCACTTT.

The chain carries TRBV7-2 and TRBJ2-7; D unresolved. Per the germline V gene, CDR1 is SGHTA and CDR2 is FQGNSA. Trimming took 4 bases from V and 4 from J, leaving 14 bases between them. This CDR3 contains 14 residues. The CDR3: CASSSTRWPYEQYF. The DNA for the CDR3 is TGTGCCAGCAGCTCGACACGGTGGCCATACGAGCAGTACTTC.

The V gene is TRBV28, the J gene TRBJ2-3, with 11 bases lining up with TRBD2. The germline V gene encodes CDR1 MDHEN and CDR2 SYDVKM. J was trimmed by 3 bases and V by 0 bases; bases with no gene match: 5. CDR3 length: 17 amino acids. CDR3 sequence: CASSLWGSSGGTDTQYF. The CDR3 bases are TGTGCCAGCAGTTTATGGGGTTCTAGCGGGGGGACAGATACGCAGTATTTT.

In the case of this clone: The sample has other DNA sequences that encode this CDR3 too. The chain recombines TRBV4-1 with TRBJ1-5, with D perhaps matching TRBD1 (6 bases). V was pared by 1 base and J by 2 bases, with 9 bases between. Looked up from germline, CDR1 is MGHRA and CDR2 is YSYEKL. This CDR3 spans 15 amino acids. The CDR3 protein is CASSQVSGGNQPQHF. CDR3 nucleotides: TGCGCCAGCAGCCAAGTATCAGGGGGCAATCAGCCCCAGCATTTT.

J is TRBJ2-1 and V is TRBV4-1; D might be TRBD1 or TRBD2, each matching 5 bases. From germline, CDR1 is MGHRA and CDR2 YSYEKL. With 0 bases removed from V and 6 bases from J, the gap between germline ends came to 6 bases. The CDR3 length is 13 residues. CDR3 in DNA: TGCGCCAGCAGCCAAGATGGGGGCAATGAGCAGTTCTTC. Its translation is CASSQDGGNEQFF.

The chain carries TRBV30 and TRBJ1-2; D is ambiguous. The CDR3 has 12 residues. Looked up from germline, CDR1 is GTSNPN and CDR2 is SVGIG (reference sequence). V was clipped by 1 base and J by 1 base, with 4 bases between them. The CDR3 nucleotides are TGTGCCTGGAGTGGGGTTAACTATGGCTACACCTTC. This gives the protein CAWSGVNYGYTF.

The V call is TRBV19, the J call TRBJ1-5, with D possibly being TRBD1 (5 bases). Per the germline V gene, CDR1 is LNHDA and CDR2 is SQIVND (reference sequence). Trimming cost V 2 bases and J 5 bases, with 22 bases left between them. The CDR3 spans 18 residues. In DNA form, the CDR3 reads TGTGCCAGTAGTATACTCCCTCCCACAGAAATGGGGCATCAGCCCCAGCATTTT. Amino acids: CASSILPPTEMGHQPQHF.

This clone has only one observation. As DNA, the CDR3 is TGTGCCAGCCGGGCCTTCGGGGCAGATAACACTGAAGCTTTCTTT. Its translation is CASRAFGADNTEAFF. The V and J genes are TRBV2 and TRBJ1-1; TRBD1 is a possible D gene (5 bases). Per the germline V gene, CDR1 is SNHLY and CDR2 is FYNNEI. V lost 8 bases to trimming and J lost 2 bases, with 18 bases between them. The CDR3 is made up of 15 amino acids.

The rearrangement joins TRBV29-1 to TRBJ2-5, with a tentative D call TRBD1 (5 bases). CDR1 SQVTM and CDR2 ANQGSEA come from the germline V gene. V lost 2 bases to trimming and J lost 3 bases, with 10 bases between them. CDR3 length: 13 residues. The CDR3: CSVELGAKETQYF. CDR3 coding DNA: TGCAGCGTTGAACTAGGGGCAAAAGAGACCCAGTACTTC.

The V call is TRBV5-4, the J call TRBJ2-1; D unclear. CDR1 is SGHNT and CDR2 is YYREEE in the germline V gene (reference sequence). V was clipped by 0 bases and J by 0 bases, with 4 bases between them. This CDR3 has 14 amino acids. The CDR3 DNA reads as TGTGCCAGCAGCTTGGCGGACTCCTACAATGAGCAGTTCTTC. It is translated as CASSLADSYNEQFF.

The chain links TRBV7-6 to TRBJ1-1; D might be TRBD1 (5 bases). V lost 4 bases and J 4 bases, leaving 13 bases between the germline ends. This CDR3 has 14 amino acids. Germline V lookup: CDR1 SGHVS, CDR2 FNYEAQ. The CDR3 nucleotides are TGTGCCAGCAGCTGGAGGGGCGCCGGCACTGAAGCTTTCTTT. Translating gives CASSWRGAGTEAFF. Drawing the rest from reference TRBV7-6 and TRBJ1-1, the complete variable domain is GAGVSQSPRYKVTKRGQDVALRCDPISGHVSLYWYRQALGQGPEFLTYFNYEAQQDKSGLPNDRFSAERPEGSISTLTIQRTEQRDSAMYRCASSWRGAGTEAFFGQGTRLTVV.

The chain employs TRBV5-4 and TRBJ2-3; 7 bases are shared with TRBD1. With V trimmed by 10 bases and J by 2 bases, 4 bases remained unmatched. The CDR3 runs 12 residues. Germline CDR1 reads SGHNT; CDR2 reads YYREEE (reference sequence). The CDR3 DNA sequence: TGTGCCGGGGGACAGAACACAGATACGCAGTATTTT. This encodes CAGGQNTDTQYF.

This clone occurred once. One end of the junction is discordant with germline, which a read error may explain. The genes are TRBV13 and TRBJ2-7; 11 positions match TRBD2. Germline V gene sequence: CDR1 PRHDT, CDR2 FYEKMQ (reference sequence). The CDR3 runs 18 residues. CDR3 amino acids: CASSKTGLAASPTSLRDF. The DNA of the CDR3 is TGTGCCAGCAGCAAAACGGGACTAGCGGCCTCCCCTACGAGCTTACGTGACTTC.

This clone was recorded once. This chain uses TRBV5-6 with TRBJ2-7; 7 nucleotides match TRBD1. V dropped 4 bases and J dropped 5; count of bases not matched to a gene: 9. Germline V gene lookup returns CDR1 SGHDT and CDR2 YYEEEE. The CDR3 extends over 14 amino acids. The CDR3 loop is CASSSRGFADEQYF. The CDR3 nucleotides are TGTGCCAGCAGCAGCAGGGGGTTCGCCGACGAGCAGTACTTC. The full variable domain, in which reference TRBV5-6 and TRBJ2-7 provide the parts outside the CDR3, is DAGVTQSPTHLIKTRGQQVTLRCSPKSGHDTVSWYQQALGQGPQFIFQYYEEEERQRGNFPDRFSGHQFPNYSSELNVNALLLGDSALYLCASSSRGFADEQYFGPGTRLTVT.

The V and J genes are TRBV4-3 and TRBJ1-2; a weak D match, TRBD1 (6 bases). Trimming shortened V by 0 bases and J by 6 bases, and 17 bases separated the two germline ends. The CDR3 is 16 residues long. Germline lookup yields CDR1 LGHNA and CDR2 YSLEER. The CDR3 spells CASSQDSDSGINGYTF. The CDR3 DNA follows: TGCGCCAGCAGCCAAGATTCGGACAGCGGAATCAATGGCTACACCTTC.

V gene TRBV27 combines with J gene TRBJ1-1; TRBD1 might be the D (6 bases). The CDR3 extends over 14 amino acids. Germline CDR1 reads MNHEY; CDR2 reads SMNVEV (reference sequence). V lost 3 bases and J lost 3, with 11 bases in between. This CDR3 is CASSFQGPDTEAFF. In nucleotides, the CDR3 is TGTGCCAGCAGTTTTCAGGGGCCTGACACTGAAGCTTTCTTT.

CDR3 sequence: CASSPVLTADTQYF. For the CDR3, the DNA is TGTGCCAGCAGCCCCGTGTTGACGGCAGATACGCAGTATTTT. J is TRBJ2-3 and V is TRBV5-4; D is ambiguous. The CDR3 totals 14 residues. V was cut by 4 bases and J by 4 bases, with 13 bases left in between. The germline V gene has CDR1 SGHNT and CDR2 YYREEE (reference sequence).